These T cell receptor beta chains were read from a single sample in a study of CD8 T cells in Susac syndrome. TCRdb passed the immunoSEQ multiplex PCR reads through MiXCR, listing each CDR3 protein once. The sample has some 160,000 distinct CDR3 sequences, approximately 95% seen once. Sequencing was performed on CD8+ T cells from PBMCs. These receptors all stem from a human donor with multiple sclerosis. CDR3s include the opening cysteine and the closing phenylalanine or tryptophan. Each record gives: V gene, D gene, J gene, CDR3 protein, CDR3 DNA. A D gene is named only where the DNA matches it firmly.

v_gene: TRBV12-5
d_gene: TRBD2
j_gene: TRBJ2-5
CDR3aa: CASGAGYQETQYF
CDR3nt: TGTGCTAGTGGAGCGGGGTACCAAGAGACCCAGTACTTC

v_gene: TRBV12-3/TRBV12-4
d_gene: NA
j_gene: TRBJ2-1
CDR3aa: CASSLSLDYVGYNEQFF
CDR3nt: TGTGCCAGCAGCCTATCACTTGACTACGTGGGCTACAATGAGCAGTTCTTC

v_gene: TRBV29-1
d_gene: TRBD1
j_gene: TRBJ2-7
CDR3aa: CSVYTGDVRLEQYF
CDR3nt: TGCAGCGTGTACACAGGGGACGTCAGGCTCGAGCAGTACTTC

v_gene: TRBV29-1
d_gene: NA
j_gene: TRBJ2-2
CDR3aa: CSVVGLNTGELFF
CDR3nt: TGCAGCGTTGTGGGGCTAAACACCGGGGAGCTGTTTTTT

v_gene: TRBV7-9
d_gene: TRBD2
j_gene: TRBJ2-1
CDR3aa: CASSEWTSGSNDEQFF
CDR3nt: TGTGCCAGCAGCGAGTGGACTAGCGGGAGTAATGATGAGCAGTTCTTC

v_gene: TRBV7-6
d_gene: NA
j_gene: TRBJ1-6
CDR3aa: CASGEGYGGSPLHF
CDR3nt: TGTGCCAGCGGGGAGGGATACGGGGGTTCACCCCTCCACTTT

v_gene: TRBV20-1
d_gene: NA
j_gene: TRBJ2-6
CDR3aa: CSARTGANVLTF
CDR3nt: TGCAGTGCTAGGACTGGGGCCAACGTCCTGACTTTC

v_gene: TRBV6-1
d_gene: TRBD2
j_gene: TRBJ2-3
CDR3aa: CASSESLAEEDTQYF
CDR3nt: TGTGCCAGCAGTGAAAGCCTAGCGGAGGAAGATACGCAGTATTTT

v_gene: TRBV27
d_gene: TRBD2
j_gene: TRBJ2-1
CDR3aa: CASTTGTSGRHEQFF
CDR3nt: TGTGCCAGCACCACTGGGACTAGCGGGAGGCATGAGCAGTTCTTC

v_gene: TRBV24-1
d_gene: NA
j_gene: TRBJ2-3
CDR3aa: CATSVRDHKNYSTDTQYF
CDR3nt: TGTGCCACCAGTGTGAGGGACCACAAGAATTATAGCACAGATACGCAGTATTTT

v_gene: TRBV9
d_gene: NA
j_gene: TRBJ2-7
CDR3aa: CASSAGTFSYEQYF
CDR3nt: TGTGCCAGCAGCGCCGGGACATTCAGCTACGAGCAGTACTTC

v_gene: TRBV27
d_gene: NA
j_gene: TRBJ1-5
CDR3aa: CASSLNRDNQPQHF
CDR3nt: TGTGCCAGCAGTTTGAACAGAGACAATCAGCCCCAGCATTTT

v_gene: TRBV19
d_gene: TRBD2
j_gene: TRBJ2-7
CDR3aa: CASRPLAGSYEQYF
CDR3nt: TGTGCCAGTAGGCCCCTAGCGGGTTCCTACGAGCAGTACTTC

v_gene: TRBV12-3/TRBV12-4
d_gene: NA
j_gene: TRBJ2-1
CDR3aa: CASSLSYSSEQFF
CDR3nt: TGTGCCAGCAGTTTATCATATAGTAGCGAGCAGTTCTTC

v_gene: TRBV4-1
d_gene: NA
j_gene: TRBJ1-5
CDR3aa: CASSQRQMNQPQHF
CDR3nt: TGCGCCAGCAGCCAAAGACAGATGAATCAGCCCCAGCATTTT

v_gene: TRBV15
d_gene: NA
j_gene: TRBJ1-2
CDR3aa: CATSRDARGDYGYTF
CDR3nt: TGTGCCACCAGCAGAGATGCACGAGGGGACTATGGCTACACCTTC

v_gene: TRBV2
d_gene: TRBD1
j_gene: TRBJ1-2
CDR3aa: CASSKTGGANYGYTF
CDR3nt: TGTGCCAGCAGTAAGACAGGGGGCGCGAACTATGGCTACACCTTC

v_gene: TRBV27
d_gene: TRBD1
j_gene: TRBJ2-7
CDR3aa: CASSFPGQGNEQYF
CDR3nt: TGTGCCAGCAGTTTCCCGGGACAGGGTAACGAGCAGTACTTC

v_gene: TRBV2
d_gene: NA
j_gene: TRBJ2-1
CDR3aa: CASSDQVAATYNEQFF
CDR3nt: TGTGCCAGCAGTGACCAAGTAGCGGCAACATACAATGAGCAGTTCTTC

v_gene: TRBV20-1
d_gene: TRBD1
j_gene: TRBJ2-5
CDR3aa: CSARRTGYF
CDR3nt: TGCAGTGCTAGAAGGACAGGCTACTTC

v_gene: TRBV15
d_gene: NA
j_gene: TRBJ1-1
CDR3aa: CATSRGSETEAFF
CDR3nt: TGTGCCACCAGCAGGGGATCAGAAACTGAAGCTTTCTTT

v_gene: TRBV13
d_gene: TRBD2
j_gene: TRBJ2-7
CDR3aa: CASSLGLAGGYYEQYF
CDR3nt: TGTGCCAGCAGCTTAGGTCTAGCGGGGGGGTACTACGAGCAGTACTTC

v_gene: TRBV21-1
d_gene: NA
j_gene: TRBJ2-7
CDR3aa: CASSRTSSTHEQYF
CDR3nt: TGTGCCAGCTCACGGACGTCCTCCACCCACGAGCAGTACTTC

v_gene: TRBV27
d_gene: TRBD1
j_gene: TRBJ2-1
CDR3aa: CASSMTGTEQFF
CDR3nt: TGTGCCAGCAGTATGACAGGGACAGAGCAGTTCTTC

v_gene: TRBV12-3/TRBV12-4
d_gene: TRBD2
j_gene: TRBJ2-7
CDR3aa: CASSFGGSDEQYF
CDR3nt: TGTGCCAGCAGTTTCGGGGGGTCGGACGAGCAGTACTTC

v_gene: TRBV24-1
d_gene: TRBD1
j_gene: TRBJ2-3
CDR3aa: CATSDPETGSTQYF
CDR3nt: TGTGCCACCAGTGACCCGGAGACAGGGAGCACGCAGTATTTT

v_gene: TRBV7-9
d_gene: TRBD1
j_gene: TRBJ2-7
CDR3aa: CASSLDGQGVGEQYF
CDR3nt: TGTGCCAGCAGCTTAGATGGACAGGGGGTAGGGGAGCAGTACTTC

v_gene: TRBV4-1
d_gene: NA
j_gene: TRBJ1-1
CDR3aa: CASSLATGRDWNTEAFF
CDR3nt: TGCGCCAGCAGCCTCGCAACGGGGAGAGACTGGAACACTGAAGCTTTCTTT

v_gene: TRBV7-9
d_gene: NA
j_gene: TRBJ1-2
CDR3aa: CASRVTENNYGYTF
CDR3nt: TGTGCCAGCAGGGTAACCGAGAATAACTATGGCTACACCTTC

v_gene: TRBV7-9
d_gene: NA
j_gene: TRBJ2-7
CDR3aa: CASSTPPYEQYF
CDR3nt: TGTGCCAGCAGCACCCCACCCTACGAGCAGTACTTC

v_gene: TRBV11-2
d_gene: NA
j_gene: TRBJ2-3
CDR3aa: CASSSLWGGTDTQYF
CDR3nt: TGTGCCAGCAGCTCGCTCTGGGGAGGCACAGATACGCAGTATTTT

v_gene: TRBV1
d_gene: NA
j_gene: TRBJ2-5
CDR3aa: CTSSPEGLADVQETQYF
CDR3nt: TGCACCAGCAGCCCGGAAGGACTAGCGGACGTCCAAGAGACCCAGTACTTC

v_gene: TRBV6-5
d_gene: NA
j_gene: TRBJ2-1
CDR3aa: CASSWIGQGGWSYNEQFF
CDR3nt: TGTGCCAGCAGTTGGATAGGGCAGGGAGGATGGTCCTACAATGAGCAGTTCTTC

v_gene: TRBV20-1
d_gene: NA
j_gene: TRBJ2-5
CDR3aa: CSASSLKGTQYF
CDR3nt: TGCAGTGCTAGTTCACTCAAGGGGACCCAGTACTTC

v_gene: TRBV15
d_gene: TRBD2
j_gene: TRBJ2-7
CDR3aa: CATSRVTSDEQYF
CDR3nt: TGTGCCACCAGCAGAGTGACTAGCGATGAGCAGTACTTC

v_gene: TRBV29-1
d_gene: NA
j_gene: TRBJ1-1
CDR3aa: CSVVLGTIAKTGAFF
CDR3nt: TGCAGCGTTGTTTTGGGGACAATCGCGAAAACGGGGGCTTTCTTT

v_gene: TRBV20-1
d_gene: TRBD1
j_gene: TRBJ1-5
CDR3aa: CSARADREDNQPQHF
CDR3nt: TGCAGTGCTAGAGCGGACAGGGAAGACAATCAGCCCCAGCATTTT

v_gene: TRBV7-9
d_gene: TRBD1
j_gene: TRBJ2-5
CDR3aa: CASSHQGAETQYF
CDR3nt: TGTGCCAGCAGCCACCAGGGGGCCGAGACCCAGTACTTC

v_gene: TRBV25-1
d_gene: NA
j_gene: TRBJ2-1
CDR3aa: CASSASGPDEQFF
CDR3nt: TGTGCCAGCAGTGCTTCCGGGCCCGATGAGCAGTTCTTC

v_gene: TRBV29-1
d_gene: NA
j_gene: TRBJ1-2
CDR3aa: CSVEDPEARYGYTF
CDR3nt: TGCAGCGTTGAAGATCCAGAGGCCAGATATGGCTACACCTTC

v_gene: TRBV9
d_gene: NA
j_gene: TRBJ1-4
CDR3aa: CASSVAAGAEKLFF
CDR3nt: TGTGCCAGCAGCGTAGCGGCAGGGGCGGAAAAACTGTTTTTT

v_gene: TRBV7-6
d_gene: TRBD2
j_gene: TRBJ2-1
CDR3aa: CASSLVPGLAGSEQFF
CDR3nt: TGTGCCAGCAGCTTAGTACCGGGACTAGCGGGAAGTGAGCAGTTCTTC

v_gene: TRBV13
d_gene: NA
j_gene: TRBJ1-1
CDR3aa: CASTPGTPLNTEAFF
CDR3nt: TGTGCCAGCACGCCTGGGACACCCCTGAACACTGAAGCTTTCTTT

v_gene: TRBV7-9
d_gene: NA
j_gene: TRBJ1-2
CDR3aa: CASSLIISGQHGYTF
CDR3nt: TGTGCCAGCAGCTTGATCATTAGCGGTCAGCATGGCTACACCTTC

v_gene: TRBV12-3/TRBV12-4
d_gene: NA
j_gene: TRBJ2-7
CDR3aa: CASSPGAAGDEQYF
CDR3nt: TGTGCCAGCAGTCCCGGTGCGGCTGGGGACGAGCAGTACTTC

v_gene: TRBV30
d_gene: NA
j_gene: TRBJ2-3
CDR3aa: CAWSTVSTDTQYF
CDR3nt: TGTGCCTGGAGCACGGTTAGCACAGATACGCAGTATTTT

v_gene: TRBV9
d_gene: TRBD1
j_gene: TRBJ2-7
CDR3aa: CASSVGDSSYEQYF
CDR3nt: TGTGCCAGCAGCGTAGGGGACAGCTCCTACGAGCAGTACTTC

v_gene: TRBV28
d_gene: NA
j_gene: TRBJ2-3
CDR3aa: CASSSQSRTDTQYF
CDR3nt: TGTGCCAGCAGTTCACAGTCTAGGACAGATACGCAGTATTTT

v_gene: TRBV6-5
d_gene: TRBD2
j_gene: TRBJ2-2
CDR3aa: CASSYHGRAATGELFF
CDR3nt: TGTGCCAGCAGTTACCACGGGAGGGCCGCCACCGGGGAGCTGTTTTTT

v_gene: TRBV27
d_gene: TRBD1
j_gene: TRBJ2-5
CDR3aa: CASSPFGQGALETQYF
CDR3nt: TGTGCCAGCAGCCCCTTCGGACAGGGGGCTTTGGAGACCCAGTACTTC

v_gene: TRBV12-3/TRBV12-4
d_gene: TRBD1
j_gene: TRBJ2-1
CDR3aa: CASSGGQGSSYNEQFF
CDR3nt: TGTGCCAGCAGTGGGGGACAGGGTAGCTCCTACAATGAGCAGTTCTTC

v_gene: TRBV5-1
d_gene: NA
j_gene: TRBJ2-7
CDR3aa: CASSLAGQTYEQYF
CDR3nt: TGCGCCAGCAGCTTGGCAGGACAAACGTACGAGCAGTACTTC

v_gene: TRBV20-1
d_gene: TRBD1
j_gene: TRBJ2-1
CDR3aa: CSASRGWDEQFF
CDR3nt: TGCAGTGCTAGCAGGGGGTGGGATGAGCAGTTCTTC

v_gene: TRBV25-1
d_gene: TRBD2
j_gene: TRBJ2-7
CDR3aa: CASSFGTSGLNEQYF
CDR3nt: TGTGCCAGCAGTTTCGGAACTAGCGGGCTCAACGAGCAGTACTTC

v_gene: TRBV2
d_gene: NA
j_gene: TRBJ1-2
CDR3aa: CASSLQGGDDYGYTF
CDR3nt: TGTGCCAGCAGTTTGCAGGGTGGGGATGACTATGGCTACACCTTC

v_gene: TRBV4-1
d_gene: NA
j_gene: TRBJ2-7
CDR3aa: CASSQGPGVIYEQYF
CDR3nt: TGCGCCAGCAGCCAAGGTCCAGGGGTGATCTACGAGCAGTACTTC

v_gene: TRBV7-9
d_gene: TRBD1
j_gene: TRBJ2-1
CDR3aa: CASSVYPGQGDNEQFF
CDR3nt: TGTGCCAGCAGCGTCTACCCGGGACAGGGCGACAATGAGCAGTTCTTC

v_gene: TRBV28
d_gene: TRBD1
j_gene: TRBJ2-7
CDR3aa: CASEKTGTSSYEQYF
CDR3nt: TGTGCCAGCGAAAAGACAGGGACGAGCTCCTACGAGCAGTACTTC

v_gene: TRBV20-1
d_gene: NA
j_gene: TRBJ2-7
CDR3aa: CSARELKSSYEQYF
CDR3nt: TGCAGTGCTAGAGAGCTAAAGAGCTCCTACGAGCAGTACTTC

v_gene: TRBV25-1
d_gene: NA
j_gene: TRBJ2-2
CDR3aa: CASSDGAGELFF
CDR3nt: TGTGCCAGCAGTGACGGGGCCGGGGAGCTGTTTTTT